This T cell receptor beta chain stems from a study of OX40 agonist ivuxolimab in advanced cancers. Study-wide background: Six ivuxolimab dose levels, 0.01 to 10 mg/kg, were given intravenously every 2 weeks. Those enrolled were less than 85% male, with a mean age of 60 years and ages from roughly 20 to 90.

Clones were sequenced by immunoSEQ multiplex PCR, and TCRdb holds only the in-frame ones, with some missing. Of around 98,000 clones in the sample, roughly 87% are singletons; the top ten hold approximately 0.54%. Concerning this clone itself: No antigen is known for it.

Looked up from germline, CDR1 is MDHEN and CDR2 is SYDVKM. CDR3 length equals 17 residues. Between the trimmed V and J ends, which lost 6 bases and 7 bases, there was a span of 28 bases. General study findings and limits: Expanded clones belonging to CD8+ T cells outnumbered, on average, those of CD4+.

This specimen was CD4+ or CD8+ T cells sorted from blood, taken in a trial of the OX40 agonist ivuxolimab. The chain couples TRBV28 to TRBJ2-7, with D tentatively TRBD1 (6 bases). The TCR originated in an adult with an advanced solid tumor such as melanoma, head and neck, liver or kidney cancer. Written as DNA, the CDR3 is TGTGCCAGCAGCTTGCCCTATAACAGGGTATTCGTGCGAGAGCAGTACTTC. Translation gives CASSLPYNRVFVREQYF.